This TCR beta chain was captured by sequencing in a study of T cell responses to AZD1222 COVID-19 vaccine. The repertoire was sequenced with immunoSEQ multiplex PCR; TCRdb's copy has only in-frame clones and lacks some. The data hold around 140,000 clones, with around nine tenths observed a single time. The CDR3 is 15 residues long. Between the trimmed V and J ends, which lost 5 bases and 1 base, there was a span of 11 bases. Germline CDR1 SGHAT, CDR2 FQDESV (reference sequence). About this clone: No antigen is known for it.

Study-wide results and caveats: Just 5 to 7 AZD1222 recipients were seropositive at baseline.

Sequenced here: peripheral blood, sampled on day 0 of AZD1222 vaccination. The sequence was obtained from an adult in good health. The chain links TRBV11-1 to TRBJ2-2, with a possible D match to TRBD2 (5 bases). The CDR3 sequence is CASSPDWRNTGELFF. The CDR3 DNA follows: TGTGCCAGCAGCCCGGACTGGAGGAACACCGGGGAGCTGTTTTTT.